This T cell receptor (beta chain) is drawn from a study of B cell selection in AIRE deficiency. The germline V gene has CDR1 SGHRS and CDR2 YFSETQ. The V and J ends lost 4 bases and 10 bases respectively, with 9 bases between them. The CDR3 runs 11 residues. CD4+CD127+ cells were sorted as the conventional CD4 T cells. Note on this clone: Its target is unknown.

The data were produced by immunoSEQ multiplex PCR, yet TCRdb's version contains in-frame clones alone and is incomplete. The profile shows about 21,000 clones, 95% to 98% of them singletons. Study conclusions and caveats: Tconv and Treg cells from AIRE-deficient patients resembled healthy donors in TCRBV usage, CDR3 length and diversity. Of several thousand shared Treg TCRbeta sequences, 31.6% were healthy-donor-only and approximately 9.7% patient-only. Healthy Tconv contained about 35% of shared healthy Treg sequences; only TCRbeta sequenced.

This TCR was recovered from a human donor with AIRE deficiency. The sequencing sample was made of conventional CD4+ T cells sorted from PBMCs. The chain has TRBV5-1 and TRBJ2-1; TRBD1 is a possible D gene (6 bases). The chain's CDR3 is CASSHGQEQFF. CDR3 in DNA: TGCGCCAGCAGCCACGGACAGGAGCAGTTCTTC. Combining the CDR3 with reference TRBV5-1 and TRBJ2-1 gives the whole variable domain KAGVTQTPRYLIKTRGQQVTLSCSPISGHRSVSWYQQTPGQGLQFLFEYFSETQRNKGNFPGRFSGRQFSNSRSEMNVSTLELGDSALYLCASSHGQEQFFGPGTRLTVL.